Shown below are 20 T cell receptor beta chains from a single sample sequenced in a study of technical replicates of blood from a handful of donors. Repertoires were generated with immunoSEQ multiplex PCR, while TCRdb's copy carries only in-frame clones and drops some. The sample includes around 80,000 clones, about 93% of them seen just once. The material sequenced was T cells isolated from PBMCs. Receptors originate from a human donor in good health.

This clone appeared once. This rearrangement joins TRBV29-1 to TRBJ1-2, with D unclear. V was shortened by 0 bases and J by 13 bases, with 12 bases between the two germline ends. CDR3 length: 11 amino acids. CDR1 and CDR2 (germline): SQVTM, ANQGSEA. CDR3 loop: CSVEDREVITF. In DNA, the CDR3 is TGCAGCGTTGAAGACCGGGAAGTTATCACCTTC.

This clone was seen a single time. This chain joins TRBV29-1 and TRBJ1-1; D call uncertain. This CDR3 region has 15 residues. The germline V gene has CDR1 SQVTM and CDR2 ANQGSEA. Trimming took off 0 bases at V and 1 base at J, with 12 bases between the two ends. CDR3 loop: CSVEDPHLSNTEAFF. The CDR3 nucleotides read TGCAGCGTTGAAGATCCCCACCTATCGAACACTGAAGCTTTCTTT.

The chain is built from TRBV2 and TRBJ2-7; 9 bases fit TRBD2. Trimming removed 2 bases from V and 3 bases from J; junction bases left unmatched: 8. The germline gives CDR1 SNHLY, CDR2 FYNNEI. The CDR3 contains 16 residues. This chain's CDR3 is CASSEWGAGGGYEQYF. CDR3 nucleotide sequence: TGTGCCAGCAGTGAATGGGGTGCGGGAGGGGGCTACGAGCAGTACTTC.

The J gene is TRBJ2-7, the V gene TRBV5-1, with 8 bases that match TRBD1. Per germline, CDR1 SGHRS and CDR2 YFSETQ. J lost 4 bases, V lost 4 bases, and 10 bases had no gene match. The CDR3 runs 15 residues. The CDR3 bases are TGCGCCAGCAGCGGGGGGACAGGCAATCGTTACGAGCAGTACTTC. Its translation is CASSGGTGNRYEQYF.

The genes are TRBV9 and TRBJ2-7, with 9 bases lining up with TRBD1. The CDR3 has 15 residues. The ends lost 3 bases at V and 7 bases at J; junction bases unmatched: 11. The germline gives CDR1 SGDLS, CDR2 YYNGEE. The CDR3 is CASSATGTGPEEQYF. CDR3 bases: TGTGCCAGCAGCGCAACCGGGACAGGGCCAGAAGAGCAGTACTTC.

The CDR3 nucleotides read TGTGCCAGCAGCTTCGGCTCGGGGGATGAGCAGTTCTTC. It is translated as CASSFGSGDEQFF. The V and J genes are TRBV7-9 and TRBJ2-1, with D perhaps TRBD2 (6 bases). Trimming removed 3 bases at V and 8 bases at J, with 11 bases between. The CDR3 runs to 13 residues. Germline V gene lookup returns CDR1 SEHNR and CDR2 FQNEAQ (reference sequence).

V is TRBV2 and J is TRBJ1-1, with D maybe TRBD1 (6 bases). V dropped 7 bases and J dropped 0 bases, with 15 bases sitting between them. The CDR3 spans 15 residues. Germline lookup yields CDR1 SNHLY and CDR2 FYNNEI. DNA of the CDR3: TGTGCCAGCAAAGGGGGTGGGGGAATGAACACTGAAGCTTTCTTT. It specifies CASKGGGGMNTEAFF.

This chain connects TRBV27 to TRBJ2-2; 8 nucleotides align to TRBD2. The CDR3 spans 15 residues. Per the germline V gene, CDR1 is MNHEY and CDR2 is SMNVEV (reference sequence). Losses at the gene ends were 3 bases for V and 4 bases for J; bases not matched to a gene: 4. The CDR3 is CASSLGAGGTGELFF. CDR3 nucleotides: TGTGCCAGCAGTTTGGGGGCGGGAGGCACCGGGGAGCTGTTTTTT.

The gene calls are TRBV5-8 and TRBJ1-4; maybe TRBD1 (5 bases). This CDR3 comprises 15 residues. Trimming took off 2 bases at V and 4 bases at J, with 12 bases between the two ends. CDR1 is SGHTS and CDR2 is YDEGEE in the germline V gene. For the CDR3, the DNA is TGTGCCAGCAGCTTTCGATGGGGGGATAATGAAAAACTGTTTTTT. Encoded protein: CASSFRWGDNEKLFF. The whole variable domain, filled in from reference TRBV5-8 and TRBJ1-4, reads EAGVTQSPTHLIKTRGQQATLRCSPISGHTSVYWYQQALGLGLQFLLWYDEGEERNRGNFPPRFSGRQFPNYSSELNVNALELEDSALYLCASSFRWGDNEKLFFGSGTQLSVL.

The chain has TRBV29-1 and TRBJ2-1; 10 positions agree with TRBD1. This CDR3 region has 15 residues. J lost 5 bases, V lost 6 bases, and 10 bases had no gene match. Per the germline V gene, CDR1 is SQVTM and CDR2 is ANQGSEA. CDR3 sequence (DNA): TGCAGCGTCCCCGCCGGGACAGGGGCCGACAATGAGCAGTTCTTC. Amino acids: CSVPAGTGADNEQFF.

V is TRBV6-6 and J is TRBJ2-1, with a possible D match to TRBD2 (5 bases). There are 12 residues in the CDR3. The V gene's germline CDR1 is MNHNY and CDR2 SVGAGI (reference sequence). Trimming took off 6 bases at V and 7 bases at J, with 10 bases between the two ends. CDR3 sequence: CASREPGNEQFF. The CDR3, as DNA: TGTGCCAGCAGAGAACCGGGAAATGAGCAGTTCTTC.

This clone was recorded once. The chain recombines TRBV7-9 with TRBJ1-1; perhaps TRBD1 as D (5 bases). The germline V gene has CDR1 SEHNR and CDR2 FQNEAQ (reference sequence). The CDR3 loop spans 19 amino acids. The germline V and J ends were trimmed by 5 bases and 1 base, with 26 bases remaining between them. Written as DNA, the CDR3 is TGTGCCAGCAGCCAACCCGATGGGCCCCAGGGCAGGTGGAACACTGAAGCTTTCTTT. Translation: CASSQPDGPQGRWNTEAFF.

The rearrangement uses TRBV7-3 and TRBJ2-7; possibly TRBD2 for D (5 bases). Deletions cut 2 bases from V and 2 bases from J, with 7 bases between. The CDR3 runs 13 residues. Germline CDR1 reads SGHTA; CDR2 reads FQGTGA. In DNA, the CDR3 is TGTGCCAGCAGCTTAGCGGAGGCCTACGAGCAGTACTTC. This codes for CASSLAEAYEQYF.

The sample holds a few counts of this clone. This chain joins TRBV7-9 and TRBJ2-2; 12 bases map to TRBD2. Germline values: CDR1 SEHNR, CDR2 FQNEAQ (reference sequence). The junction had 6 bases not matched to a gene; V was cut back by 6 bases and J by 4 bases. The CDR3 length is 16 residues. CDR3 sequence: CASSSSGRGSTGELFF. The CDR3 DNA sequence: TGTGCCAGCAGTTCTAGCGGGAGGGGGAGCACCGGGGAGCTGTTTTTT. Full variable domain (remainder filled in from reference TRBV7-9 and TRBJ2-2): DTGVSQNPRHKITKRGQNVTFRCDPISEHNRLYWYRQTLGQGPEFLTYFQNEAQLEKSRLLSDRFSAERPKGSFSTLEIQRTEQGDSAMYLCASSSSGRGSTGELFFGEGSRLTVL.

This clone was seen just once. V gene TRBV19 combines with J gene TRBJ1-4, with D possibly being TRBD1 (6 bases). Trimming cost V 5 bases and J 0 bases, with 10 bases left between them. The CDR3 length is 15 residues. Germline-derived CDR1 and CDR2 are LNHDA and SQIVND (reference sequence). The CDR3 DNA sequence: TGTGCCAGTAGTGCAGGACAGACAACTAATGAAAAACTGTTTTTT. Translated, it gives CASSAGQTTNEKLFF.

This chain joins TRBV10-3 and TRBJ1-5, with D possibly being TRBD1 (5 bases). Trimming removed 8 bases from V and 5 bases from J, with 13 bases in between. The CDR3 is 13 residues long. Per the germline V gene, CDR1 is ENHRY and CDR2 is SYGVKD. The CDR3 region is CAIQQALDQPQHF. The CDR3 DNA sequence: TGTGCCATCCAACAGGCCCTAGATCAGCCCCAGCATTTT.

V usage is TRBV2 and J usage is TRBJ1-5; 8 bases align to TRBD1. Germline V CDR1 and CDR2: SNHLY, FYNNEI. After removal of 2 bases from V and 9 bases from J, the junction contained 9 bases not matched to a gene. This CDR3 comprises 15 residues. The CDR3 loop is CASSERTGRSGPQHF. In DNA form, the CDR3 reads TGTGCCAGCAGTGAACGGACAGGGAGGTCTGGGCCCCAGCATTTT. Full variable domain (remainder filled in from reference TRBV2 and TRBJ1-5): EPEVTQTPSHQVTQMGQEVILRCVPISNHLYFYWYRQILGQKVEFLVSFYNNEISEKSEIFDDQFSVERPDGSNFTLKIRSTKLEDSAMYFCASSERTGRSGPQHFGDGTRLSIL.

The CDR3 protein is CASGEGWGVYGYTF. The CDR3 DNA reads TGTGCCAGCGGGGAGGGTTGGGGAGTCTATGGCTACACCTTC. The rearrangement links TRBV7-3 to TRBJ1-2, with D unclear. Deletions cut 8 bases from V and 4 bases from J, with 17 bases between. Germline values: CDR1 SGHTA, CDR2 FQGTGA. The CDR3 is made up of 14 amino acids.

This chain joins TRBV5-5 and TRBJ1-2, with D unclear. Trimming cost V 4 bases and J 5 bases, with 9 bases left between them. The CDR3 length is 12 residues. Germline values: CDR1 SGHKS, CDR2 YYEKEE (reference sequence). CDR3 region: CASSPGGYGYTF. CDR3 DNA: TGTGCCAGCAGCCCGGGAGGGTATGGCTACACCTTC.

This clone appeared a single time. The genes are TRBV5-6 and TRBJ1-2, with 9 bases matching TRBD1. Germline V gene sequence: CDR1 SGHDT, CDR2 YYEEEE. The trim removed 4 bases at V and 0 bases at J, leaving 1 base unmatched. The CDR3 has 14 residues. CDR3 DNA: TGTGCCAGCAGCCGACAGGGGGCTAACTATGGCTACACCTTC. It codes for CASSRQGANYGYTF.